These 9 T cell receptor beta chains were sequenced from one sample in a study of blood T cell repertoires in COVID-19. Produced via immunoSEQ multiplex PCR; TCRdb's table is partial and in-frame only. The table has 100,000 or so clones, 85% seen once; the top ten hold 1.5% to 2%. Sequencing used peripheral blood. These receptors were collected from a woman aged 70-85 years with active or convalescent COVID-19.

The rearrangement joins TRBV25-1 to TRBJ2-1; TRBD2 matches at 7 bases. The CDR3 is 15 residues long. V dropped 3 bases and J dropped 14; count of bases not matched to a gene: 16. CDR1 is MGHDK, CDR2 SYGVNS, per germline. DNA for the CDR3: TGTGCCAGCAGTGACGCCCGTCTAATAGCGGGCCGGGAGTTCTTC. Its translation is CASSDARLIAGREFF.

The chain uses TRBV10-3 and TRBJ2-3; possibly TRBD2 for D (6 bases). The V end was cut by 3 bases, the J end by 4 bases, with 14 bases between. Germline assignment: CDR1 ENHRY and CDR2 SYGVKD. The CDR3 has 15 amino acids. The CDR3 DNA sequence: TGTGCCATCAGTGAATCCGGGAGAACCGCAGATACGCAGTATTTT. It translates to CAISESGRTADTQYF.

The rearrangement joins TRBV5-5 to TRBJ2-4, with D possibly TRBD1 on 6 matching bases. Germline V gene sequence: CDR1 SGHKS, CDR2 YYEKEE (reference sequence). V was pared by 3 bases and J by 5 bases, with 12 bases between. The CDR3 extends over 14 amino acids. CDR3 region: CASSSTGSQNIQYF. As DNA, the CDR3 is TGTGCCAGCAGCTCTACAGGGTCCCAAAACATTCAGTACTTC.

The rearrangement joins TRBV11-2 to TRBJ1-5, with TRBD1 identical over 7 bases. J was trimmed by 0 bases and V by 4 bases; bases with no gene match: 3. Germline CDR1 is SGHAT and CDR2 is FQNNGV. This CDR3 is 15 amino acids long. CDR3 DNA: TGTGCCAGCAGCTGGACAGGAAGTAGCAATCAGCCCCAGCATTTT. Its protein product is CASSWTGSSNQPQHF.

The chain combines TRBV7-8 with TRBJ1-3; D unclear. Germline V gene lookup returns CDR1 SGHVS and CDR2 FQNEAQ. The CDR3 has 14 residues. The V end was cut by 1 base, the J end by 0 bases, with 4 bases between. The CDR3: CASSLDSSGNTIYF. CDR3 sequence (DNA): TGTGCCAGCAGCTTAGACTCCTCTGGAAACACCATATATTTT.

The chain combines TRBV7-2 with TRBJ2-5; D not resolved. Germline V gives CDR1 SGHTA, CDR2 FQGNSA. Trimming cost V 5 bases and J 2 bases, with 6 bases left between them. This CDR3 is 12 amino acids long. The CDR3 loop reads CASSPRQETQYF. The CDR3 coding sequence is TGTGCCAGCAGCCCTAGGCAAGAGACCCAGTACTTC.

The V call is TRBV27, the J call TRBJ1-3; D is ambiguous. V was pared by 5 bases and J by 0 bases, with 17 bases between. Germline V gene lookup returns CDR1 MNHEY and CDR2 SMNVEV (reference sequence). The CDR3 sequence is 17 residues long. DNA of the CDR3: TGTGCCAGCAGTCCTATGCGGTTTTACGACTCTGGAAACACCATATATTTT. This gives the protein CASSPMRFYDSGNTIYF.

The chain couples TRBV6-6 to TRBJ2-1, with 7 bases matching TRBD2. The CDR3 loop spans 16 amino acids. The germline V gene has CDR1 MNHNY and CDR2 SVGAGI (reference sequence). J lost 4 bases, V lost 2 bases, and 8 bases had no gene match. CDR3 sequence (DNA): TGTGCCAGCAGTTACGGGCGGGGGTCCTCGTACAATGAGCAGTTCTTC. It yields the protein CASSYGRGSSYNEQFF.

The V gene is TRBV14, the J gene TRBJ2-2; perhaps TRBD2 as D (6 bases). CDR1 and CDR2 from the germline V gene are SGHDN and FVKESK. CDR3 size: 16 residues. V was pared by 3 bases and J by 4 bases, with 15 bases between. This CDR3 reads CASSHRLVGSTGELFF. In DNA form, the CDR3 reads TGTGCCAGCAGCCACCGACTAGTGGGATCCACCGGGGAGCTGTTTTTT.